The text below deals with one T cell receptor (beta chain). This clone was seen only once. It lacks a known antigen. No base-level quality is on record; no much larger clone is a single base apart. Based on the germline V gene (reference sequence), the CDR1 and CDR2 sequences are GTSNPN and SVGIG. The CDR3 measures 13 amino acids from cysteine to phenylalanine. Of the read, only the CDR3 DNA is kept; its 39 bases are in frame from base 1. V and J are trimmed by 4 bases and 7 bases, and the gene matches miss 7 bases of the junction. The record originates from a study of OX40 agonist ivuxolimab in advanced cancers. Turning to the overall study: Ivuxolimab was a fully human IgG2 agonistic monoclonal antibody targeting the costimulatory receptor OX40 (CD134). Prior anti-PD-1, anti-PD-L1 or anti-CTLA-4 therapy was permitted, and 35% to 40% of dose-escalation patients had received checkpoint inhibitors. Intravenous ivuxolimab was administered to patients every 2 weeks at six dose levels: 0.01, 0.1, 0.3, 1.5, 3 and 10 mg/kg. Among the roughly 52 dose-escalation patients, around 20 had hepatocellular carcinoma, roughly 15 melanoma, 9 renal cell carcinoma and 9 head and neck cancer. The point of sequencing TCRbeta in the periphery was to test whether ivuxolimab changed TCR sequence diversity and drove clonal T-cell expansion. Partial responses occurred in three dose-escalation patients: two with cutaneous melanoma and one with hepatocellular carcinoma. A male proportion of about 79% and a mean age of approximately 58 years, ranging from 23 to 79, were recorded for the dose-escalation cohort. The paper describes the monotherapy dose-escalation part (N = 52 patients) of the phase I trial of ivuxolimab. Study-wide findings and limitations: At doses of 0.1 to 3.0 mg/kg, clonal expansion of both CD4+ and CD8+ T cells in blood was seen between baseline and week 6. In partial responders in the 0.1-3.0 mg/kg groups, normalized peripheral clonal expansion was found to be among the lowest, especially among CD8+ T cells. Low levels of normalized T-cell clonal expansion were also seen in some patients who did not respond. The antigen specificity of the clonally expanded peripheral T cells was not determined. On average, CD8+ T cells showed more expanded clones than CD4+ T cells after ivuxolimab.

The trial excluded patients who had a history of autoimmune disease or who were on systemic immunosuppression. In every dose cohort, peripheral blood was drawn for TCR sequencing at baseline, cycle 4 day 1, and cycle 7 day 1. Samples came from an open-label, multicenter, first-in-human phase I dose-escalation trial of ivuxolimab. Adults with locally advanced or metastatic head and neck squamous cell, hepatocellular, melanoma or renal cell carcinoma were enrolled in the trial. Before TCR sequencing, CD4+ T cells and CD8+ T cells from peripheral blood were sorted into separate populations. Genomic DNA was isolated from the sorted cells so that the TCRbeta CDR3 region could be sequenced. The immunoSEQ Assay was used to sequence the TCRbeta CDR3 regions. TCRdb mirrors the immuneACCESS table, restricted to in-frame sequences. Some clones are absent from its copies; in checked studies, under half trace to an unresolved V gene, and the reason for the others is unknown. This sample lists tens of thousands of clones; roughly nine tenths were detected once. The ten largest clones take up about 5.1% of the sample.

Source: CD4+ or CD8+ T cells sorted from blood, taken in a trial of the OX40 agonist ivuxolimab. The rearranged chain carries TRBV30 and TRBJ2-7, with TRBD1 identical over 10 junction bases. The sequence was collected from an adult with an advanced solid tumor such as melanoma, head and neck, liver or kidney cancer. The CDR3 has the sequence CAWTGQGFREQYF. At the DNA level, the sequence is TGTGCCTGGACGGGACAGGGGTTTAGGGAGCAGTACTTC.